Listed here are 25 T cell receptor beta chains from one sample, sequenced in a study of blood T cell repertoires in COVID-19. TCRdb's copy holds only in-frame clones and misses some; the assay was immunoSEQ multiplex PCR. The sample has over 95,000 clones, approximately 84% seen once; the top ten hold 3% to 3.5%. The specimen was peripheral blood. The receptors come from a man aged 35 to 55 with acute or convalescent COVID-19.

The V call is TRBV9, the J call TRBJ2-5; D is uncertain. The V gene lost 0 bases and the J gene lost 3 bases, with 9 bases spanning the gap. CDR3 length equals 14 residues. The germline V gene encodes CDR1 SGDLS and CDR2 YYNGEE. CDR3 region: CASSVDLAKETQYF. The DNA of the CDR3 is TGTGCCAGCAGCGTAGATCTCGCTAAAGAGACCCAGTACTTC.

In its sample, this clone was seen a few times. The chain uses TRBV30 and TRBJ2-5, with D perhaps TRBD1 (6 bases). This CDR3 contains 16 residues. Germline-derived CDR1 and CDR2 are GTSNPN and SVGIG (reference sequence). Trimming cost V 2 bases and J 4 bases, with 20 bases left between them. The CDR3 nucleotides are TGTGCCTGGAGTCCAGGGCCAGGGGAGTTCGGAGAGACCCAGTACTTC. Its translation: CAWSPGPGEFGETQYF. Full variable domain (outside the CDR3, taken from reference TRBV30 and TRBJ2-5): SQTIHQWPATLVQPVGSPLSLECTVEGTSNPNLYWYRQAAGRGLQLLFYSVGIGQISSEVPQNLSASRPQDRQFILSSKKLLLSDSGFYLCAWSPGPGEFGETQYFGPGTRLLVL.

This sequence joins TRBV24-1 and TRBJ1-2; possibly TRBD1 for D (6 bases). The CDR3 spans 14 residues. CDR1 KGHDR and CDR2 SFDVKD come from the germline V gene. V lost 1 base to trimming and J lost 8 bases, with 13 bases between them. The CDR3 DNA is TGTGCCACCAGTGATTTAACAGGGAGTAGGGGCTACACCTTC. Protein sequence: CATSDLTGSRGYTF.

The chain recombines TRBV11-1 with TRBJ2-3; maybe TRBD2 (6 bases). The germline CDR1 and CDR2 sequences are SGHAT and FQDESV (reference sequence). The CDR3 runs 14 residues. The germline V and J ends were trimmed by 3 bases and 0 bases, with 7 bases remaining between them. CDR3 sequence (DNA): TGTGCCAGCAGCTTGGACTATAGCACAGATACGCAGTATTTT. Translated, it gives CASSLDYSTDTQYF.

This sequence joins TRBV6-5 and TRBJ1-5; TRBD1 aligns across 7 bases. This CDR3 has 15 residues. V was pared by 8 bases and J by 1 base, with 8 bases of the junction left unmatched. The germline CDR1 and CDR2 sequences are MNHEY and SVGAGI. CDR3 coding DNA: TGTGCCAGCCGGCTTTCGGGACAGAGCAATCAGCCCCAGCATTTT. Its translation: CASRLSGQSNQPQHF.

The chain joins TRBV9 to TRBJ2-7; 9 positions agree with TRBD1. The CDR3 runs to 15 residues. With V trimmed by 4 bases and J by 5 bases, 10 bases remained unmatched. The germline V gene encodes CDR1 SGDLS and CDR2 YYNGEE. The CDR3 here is CASSKTTGGTDEQYF. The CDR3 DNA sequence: TGTGCCAGCAGCAAAACGACAGGGGGGACCGACGAGCAGTACTTC.

The CDR3 nucleotides read TGTGCCAGCAGCTTAACCGGGGAGGGGAAAGGCACGCAGTATTTT. Its protein is CASSLTGEGKGTQYF. V is TRBV13 and J is TRBJ2-3, with TRBD2 matching over 7 bases. J was trimmed by 9 bases and V by 2 bases; bases with no gene match: 11. The CDR3 is 15 amino acids. Per germline, CDR1 PRHDT and CDR2 FYEKMQ (reference sequence).

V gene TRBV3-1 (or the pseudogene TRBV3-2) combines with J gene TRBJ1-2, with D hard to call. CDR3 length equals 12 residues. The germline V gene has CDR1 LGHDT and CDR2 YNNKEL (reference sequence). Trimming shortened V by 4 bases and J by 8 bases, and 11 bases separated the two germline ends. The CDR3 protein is CASSLLGSGYTF. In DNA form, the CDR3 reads TGTGCCAGCAGCCTCCTCGGTTCCGGCTACACCTTC.

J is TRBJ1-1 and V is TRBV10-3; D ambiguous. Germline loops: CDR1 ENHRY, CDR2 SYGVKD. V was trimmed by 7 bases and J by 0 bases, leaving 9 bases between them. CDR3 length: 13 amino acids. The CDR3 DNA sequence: TGTGCCATCACCGCAGCGATGAACACTGAAGCTTTCTTT. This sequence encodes CAITAAMNTEAFF.

As DNA, the CDR3 is TGTGCCAGTAGTATAGGCGACAGGGGTGGGGTCGGGGAGCTGTTTTTT. This encodes CASSIGDRGGVGELFF. The chain combines TRBV19 with TRBJ2-2, with 8 bases matching TRBD1. Trimming took 1 base from V and 7 from J; bases not matched to a gene: 8. The CDR3 loop spans 16 amino acids. CDR1 LNHDA and CDR2 SQIVND come from the germline V gene (reference sequence).

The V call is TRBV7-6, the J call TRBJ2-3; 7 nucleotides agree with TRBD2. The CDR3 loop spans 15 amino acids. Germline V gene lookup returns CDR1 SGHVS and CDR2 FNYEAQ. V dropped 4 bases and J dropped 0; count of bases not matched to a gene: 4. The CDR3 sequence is CASSWSGTSTDTQYF. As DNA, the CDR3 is TGTGCCAGCAGCTGGAGCGGGACTAGCACAGATACGCAGTATTTT.

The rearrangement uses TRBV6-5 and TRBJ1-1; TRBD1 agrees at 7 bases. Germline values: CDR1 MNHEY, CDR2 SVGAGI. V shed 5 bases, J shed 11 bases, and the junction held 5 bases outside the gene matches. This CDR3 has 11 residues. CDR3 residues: CASSRQGRAFF. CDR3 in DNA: TGTGCCAGCAGTCGACAGGGTCGGGCTTTCTTT.

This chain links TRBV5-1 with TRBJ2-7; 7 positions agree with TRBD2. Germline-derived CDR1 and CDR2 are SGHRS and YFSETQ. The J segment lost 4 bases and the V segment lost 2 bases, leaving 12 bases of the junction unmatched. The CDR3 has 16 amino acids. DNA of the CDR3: TGCGCCAGCAGCTTAGCCCTATACGCGGGGGATTACGAGCAGTACTTC. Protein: CASSLALYAGDYEQYF.

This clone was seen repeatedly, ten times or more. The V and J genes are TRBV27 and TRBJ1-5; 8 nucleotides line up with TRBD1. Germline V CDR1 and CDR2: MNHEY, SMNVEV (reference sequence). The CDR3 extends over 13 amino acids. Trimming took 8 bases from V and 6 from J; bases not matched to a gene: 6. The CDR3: CASLGQGSQPQHF. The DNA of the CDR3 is TGTGCCAGCCTCGGACAGGGCAGTCAGCCCCAGCATTTT.

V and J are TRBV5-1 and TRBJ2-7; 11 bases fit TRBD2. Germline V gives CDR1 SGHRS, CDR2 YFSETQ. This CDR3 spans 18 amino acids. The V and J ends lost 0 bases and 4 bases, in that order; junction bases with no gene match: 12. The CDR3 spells CASSLVPSGGTQSYEQYF. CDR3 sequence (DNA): TGCGCCAGCAGCTTGGTTCCTAGCGGGGGGACCCAGTCTTACGAGCAGTACTTC.

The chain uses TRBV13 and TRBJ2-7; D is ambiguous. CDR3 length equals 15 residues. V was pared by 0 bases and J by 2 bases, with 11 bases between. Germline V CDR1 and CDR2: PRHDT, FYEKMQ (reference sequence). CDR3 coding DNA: TGTGCCAGCAGCTTAGGCCACTCACTTACCTACGAGCAGTACTTC. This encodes CASSLGHSLTYEQYF.

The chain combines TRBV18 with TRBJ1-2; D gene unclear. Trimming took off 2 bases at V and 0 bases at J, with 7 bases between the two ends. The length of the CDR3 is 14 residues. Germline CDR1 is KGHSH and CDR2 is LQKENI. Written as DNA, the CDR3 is TGTGCCAGCTCACCATCTGCGACTAACTATGGCTACACCTTC. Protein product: CASSPSATNYGYTF.

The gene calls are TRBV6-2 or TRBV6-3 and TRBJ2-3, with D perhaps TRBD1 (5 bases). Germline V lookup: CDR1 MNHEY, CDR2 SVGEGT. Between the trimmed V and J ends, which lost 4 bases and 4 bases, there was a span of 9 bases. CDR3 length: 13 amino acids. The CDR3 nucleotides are TGTGCCAGCAGTTGGACCAGGGCAGATACGCAGTATTTT. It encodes CASSWTRADTQYF.

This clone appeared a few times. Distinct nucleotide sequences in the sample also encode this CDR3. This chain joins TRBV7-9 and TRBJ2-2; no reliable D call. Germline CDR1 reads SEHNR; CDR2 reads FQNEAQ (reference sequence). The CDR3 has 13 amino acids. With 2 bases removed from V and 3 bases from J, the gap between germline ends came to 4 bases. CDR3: CASSLSYTGELFF. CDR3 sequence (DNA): TGTGCCAGCAGCTTATCATACACCGGGGAGCTGTTTTTT.

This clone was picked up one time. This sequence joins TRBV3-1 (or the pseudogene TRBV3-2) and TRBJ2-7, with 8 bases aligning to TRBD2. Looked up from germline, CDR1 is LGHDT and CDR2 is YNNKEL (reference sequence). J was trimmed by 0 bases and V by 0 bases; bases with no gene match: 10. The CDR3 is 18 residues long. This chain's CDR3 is CASSQERVLAGFSYEQYF. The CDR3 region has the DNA TGTGCCAGCAGCCAAGAAAGAGTATTAGCGGGGTTCTCCTACGAGCAGTACTTC.

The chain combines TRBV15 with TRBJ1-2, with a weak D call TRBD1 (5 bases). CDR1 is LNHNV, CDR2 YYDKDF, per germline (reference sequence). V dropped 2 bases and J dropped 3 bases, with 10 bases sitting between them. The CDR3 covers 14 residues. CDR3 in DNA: TGTGCCACCAGCAGACTGGGAGGGGACTATGGCTACACCTTC. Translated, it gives CATSRLGGDYGYTF.

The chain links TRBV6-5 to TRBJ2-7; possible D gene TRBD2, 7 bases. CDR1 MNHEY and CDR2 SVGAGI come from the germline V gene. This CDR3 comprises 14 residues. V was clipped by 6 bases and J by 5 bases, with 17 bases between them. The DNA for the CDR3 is TGTGCCAGCAGGGCAAGGGGGGGGACGGACGAGCAGTACTTC. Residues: CASRARGGTDEQYF.

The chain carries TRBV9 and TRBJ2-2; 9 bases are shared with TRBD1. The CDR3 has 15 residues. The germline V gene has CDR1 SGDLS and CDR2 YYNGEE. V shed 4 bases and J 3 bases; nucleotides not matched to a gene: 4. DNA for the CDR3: TGTGCCAGCAGCAGAGGACAGGGGTACACCGGGGAGCTGTTTTTT. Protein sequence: CASSRGQGYTGELFF.

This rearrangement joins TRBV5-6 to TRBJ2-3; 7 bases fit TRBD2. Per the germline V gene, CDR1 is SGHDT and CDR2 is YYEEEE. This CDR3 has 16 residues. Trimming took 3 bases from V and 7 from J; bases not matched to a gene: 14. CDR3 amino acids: CASSSGLGEGGNTQYF. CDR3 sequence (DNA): TGTGCCAGCAGCTCGGGACTCGGGGAGGGTGGGAATACGCAGTATTTT.

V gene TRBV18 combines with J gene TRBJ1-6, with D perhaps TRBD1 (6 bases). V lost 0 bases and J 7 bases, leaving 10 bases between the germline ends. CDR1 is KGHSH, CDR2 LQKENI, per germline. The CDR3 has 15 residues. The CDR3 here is CASSPPQGRNSPLHF. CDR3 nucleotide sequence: TGTGCCAGCTCACCACCGCAGGGGCGCAATTCACCCCTCCACTTT.